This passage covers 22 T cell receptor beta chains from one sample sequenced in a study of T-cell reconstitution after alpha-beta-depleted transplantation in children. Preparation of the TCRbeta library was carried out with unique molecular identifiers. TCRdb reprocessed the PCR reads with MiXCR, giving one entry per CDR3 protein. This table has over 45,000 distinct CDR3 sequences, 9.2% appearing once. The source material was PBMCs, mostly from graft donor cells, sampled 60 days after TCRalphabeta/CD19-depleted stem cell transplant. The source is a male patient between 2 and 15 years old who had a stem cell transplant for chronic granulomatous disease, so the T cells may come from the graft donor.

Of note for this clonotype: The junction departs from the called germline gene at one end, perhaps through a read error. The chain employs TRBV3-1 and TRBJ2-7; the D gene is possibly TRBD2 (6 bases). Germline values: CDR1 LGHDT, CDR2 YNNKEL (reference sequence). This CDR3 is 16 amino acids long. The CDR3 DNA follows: TGTGCCAGCAGCCAAGTCCGGACTACTCCTTTCTACGAGCGGTACTTC. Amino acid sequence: CASSQVRTTPFYERYF.

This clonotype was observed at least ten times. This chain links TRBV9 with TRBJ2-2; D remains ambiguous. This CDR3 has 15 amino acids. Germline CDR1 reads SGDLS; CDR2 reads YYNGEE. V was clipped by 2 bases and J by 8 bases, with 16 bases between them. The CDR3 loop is CASSVGQPGPGELFF. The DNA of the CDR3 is TGTGCCAGCAGCGTCGGGCAGCCCGGCCCGGGGGAGCTGTTTTTT.

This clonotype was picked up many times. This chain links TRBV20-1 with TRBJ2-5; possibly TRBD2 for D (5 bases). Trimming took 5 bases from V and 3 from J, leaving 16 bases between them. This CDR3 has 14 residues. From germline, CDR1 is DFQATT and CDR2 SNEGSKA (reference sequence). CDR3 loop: CSASILEVEETQYF. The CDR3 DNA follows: TGCAGTGCTTCAATCCTGGAGGTAGAAGAGACCCAGTACTTC.

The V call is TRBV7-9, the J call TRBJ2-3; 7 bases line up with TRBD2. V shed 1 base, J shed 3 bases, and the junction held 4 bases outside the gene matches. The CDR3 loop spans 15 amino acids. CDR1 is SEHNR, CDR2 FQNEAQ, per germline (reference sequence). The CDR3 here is CASSLVGGWTDTQYF. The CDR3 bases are TGTGCCAGCAGCTTAGTCGGGGGGTGGACAGATACGCAGTATTTT.

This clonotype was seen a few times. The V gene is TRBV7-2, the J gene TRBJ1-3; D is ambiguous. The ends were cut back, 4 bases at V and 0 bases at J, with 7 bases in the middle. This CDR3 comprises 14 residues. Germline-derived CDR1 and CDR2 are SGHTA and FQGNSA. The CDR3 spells CASSYGVSGNTIYF. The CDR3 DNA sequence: TGTGCCAGCAGCTATGGGGTCTCTGGAAACACCATATATTTT.

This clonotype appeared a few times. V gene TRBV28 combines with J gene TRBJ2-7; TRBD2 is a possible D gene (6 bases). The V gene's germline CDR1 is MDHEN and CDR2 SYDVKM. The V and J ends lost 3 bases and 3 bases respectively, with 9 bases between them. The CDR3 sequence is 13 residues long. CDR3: CASSFAGNYEQYF. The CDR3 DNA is TGTGCCAGCAGTTTTGCGGGGAACTACGAGCAGTACTTC.

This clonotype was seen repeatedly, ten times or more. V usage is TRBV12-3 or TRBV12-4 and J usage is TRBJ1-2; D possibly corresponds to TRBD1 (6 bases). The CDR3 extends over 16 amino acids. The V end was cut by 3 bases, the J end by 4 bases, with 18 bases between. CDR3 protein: CASSFNGGQAGYGYTF. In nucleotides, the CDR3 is TGTGCCAGCAGTTTTAATGGGGGGCAGGCGGGCTATGGCTACACCTTC.

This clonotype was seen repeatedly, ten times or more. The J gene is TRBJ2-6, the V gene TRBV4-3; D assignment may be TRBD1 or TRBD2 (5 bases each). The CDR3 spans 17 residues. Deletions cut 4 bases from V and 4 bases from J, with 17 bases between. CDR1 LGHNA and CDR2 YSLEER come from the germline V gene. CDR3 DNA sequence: TGCGCCAGCAGCCTGTTGAGGGGTCGATCAGGGGCCAACGTCCTGACTTTC. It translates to CASSLLRGRSGANVLTF.

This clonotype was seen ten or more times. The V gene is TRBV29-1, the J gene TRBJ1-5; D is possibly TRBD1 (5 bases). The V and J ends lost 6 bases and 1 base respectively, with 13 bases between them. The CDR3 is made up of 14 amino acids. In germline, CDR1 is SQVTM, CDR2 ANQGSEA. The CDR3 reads CSVSNRDSNQPQHF. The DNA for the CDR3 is TGCAGCGTGTCAAACCGGGACAGCAATCAGCCCCAGCATTTT.

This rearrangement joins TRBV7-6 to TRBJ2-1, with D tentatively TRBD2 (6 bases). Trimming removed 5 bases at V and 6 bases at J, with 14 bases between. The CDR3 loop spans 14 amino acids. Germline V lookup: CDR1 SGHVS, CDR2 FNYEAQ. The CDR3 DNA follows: TGTGCCAGCAGCCTACGAACAGCGGGCAATGAGCAGTTCTTC. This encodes CASSLRTAGNEQFF.

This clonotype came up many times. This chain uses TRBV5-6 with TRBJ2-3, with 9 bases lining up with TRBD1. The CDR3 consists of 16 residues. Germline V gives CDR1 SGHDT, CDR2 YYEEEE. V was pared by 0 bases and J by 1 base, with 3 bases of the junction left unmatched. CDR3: CASSLARTGGTDTQYF. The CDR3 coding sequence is TGTGCCAGCAGCTTGGCACGGACAGGGGGCACAGATACGCAGTATTTT.

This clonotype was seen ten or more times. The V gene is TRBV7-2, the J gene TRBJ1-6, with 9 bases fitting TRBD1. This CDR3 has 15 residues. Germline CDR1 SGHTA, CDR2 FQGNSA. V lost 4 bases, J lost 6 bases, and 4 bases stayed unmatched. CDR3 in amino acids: CASSSRQGGNSPLHF. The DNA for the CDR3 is TGTGCCAGCAGCTCCCGACAGGGGGGTAATTCACCCCTCCACTTT.

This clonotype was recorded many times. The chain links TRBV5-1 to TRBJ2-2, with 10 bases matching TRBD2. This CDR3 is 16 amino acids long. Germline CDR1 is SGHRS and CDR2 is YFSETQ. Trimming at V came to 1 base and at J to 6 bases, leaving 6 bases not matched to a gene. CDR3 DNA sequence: TGCGCCAGCAGCTTGCAGCCTAGCGGGAGTTCCGGGGAGCTGTTTTTT. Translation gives CASSLQPSGSSGELFF.

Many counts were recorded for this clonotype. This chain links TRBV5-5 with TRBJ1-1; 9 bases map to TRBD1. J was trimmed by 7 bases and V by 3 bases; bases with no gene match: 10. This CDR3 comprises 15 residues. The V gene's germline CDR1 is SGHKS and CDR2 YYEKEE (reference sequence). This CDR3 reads CASSSLGTGTGEAFF. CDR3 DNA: TGTGCCAGCAGCTCACTAGGGACAGGGACGGGTGAAGCTTTCTTT.

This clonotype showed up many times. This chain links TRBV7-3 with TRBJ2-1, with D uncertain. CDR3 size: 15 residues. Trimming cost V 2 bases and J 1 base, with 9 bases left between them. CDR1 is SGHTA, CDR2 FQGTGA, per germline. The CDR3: CASSLYSNSYNEQFF. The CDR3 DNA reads TGTGCCAGCAGCTTATATAGCAATTCCTACAATGAGCAGTTCTTC.

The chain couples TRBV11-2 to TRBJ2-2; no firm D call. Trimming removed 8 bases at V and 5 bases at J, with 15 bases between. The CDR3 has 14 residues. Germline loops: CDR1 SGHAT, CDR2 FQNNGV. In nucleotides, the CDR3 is TGTGCCAGCCTCCTCGGCCCGAGGACCGGGGAGCTGTTTTTT. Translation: CASLLGPRTGELFF. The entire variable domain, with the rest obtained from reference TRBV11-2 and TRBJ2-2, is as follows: EAGVAQSPRYKIIEKRQSVAFWCNPISGHATLYWYQQILGQGPKLLIQFQNNGVVDDSQLPKDRFSAERLKGVDSTLKIQPAKLEDSAVYLCASLLGPRTGELFFGEGSRLTVL.

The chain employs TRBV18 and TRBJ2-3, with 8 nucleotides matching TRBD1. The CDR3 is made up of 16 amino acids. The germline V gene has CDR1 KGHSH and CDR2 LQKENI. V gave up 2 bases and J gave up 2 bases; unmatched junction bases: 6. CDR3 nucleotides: TGTGCCAGCTCACCATTCCGGACAGGGACCACAGATACGCAGTATTTT. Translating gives CASSPFRTGTTDTQYF.

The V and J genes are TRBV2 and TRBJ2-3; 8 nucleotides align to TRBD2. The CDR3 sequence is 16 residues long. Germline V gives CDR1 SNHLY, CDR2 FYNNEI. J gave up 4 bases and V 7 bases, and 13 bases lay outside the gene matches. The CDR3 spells CASTRGNSGNADTQYF. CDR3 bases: TGTGCCAGCACCCGAGGAAATAGCGGGAACGCAGATACGCAGTATTTT.

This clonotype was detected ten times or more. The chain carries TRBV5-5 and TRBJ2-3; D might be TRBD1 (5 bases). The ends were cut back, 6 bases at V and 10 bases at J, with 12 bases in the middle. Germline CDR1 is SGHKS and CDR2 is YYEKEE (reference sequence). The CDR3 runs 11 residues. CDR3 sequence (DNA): TGTGCCAGCATCGGGCGCAGGGCGCAGTATTTT. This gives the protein CASIGRRAQYF.

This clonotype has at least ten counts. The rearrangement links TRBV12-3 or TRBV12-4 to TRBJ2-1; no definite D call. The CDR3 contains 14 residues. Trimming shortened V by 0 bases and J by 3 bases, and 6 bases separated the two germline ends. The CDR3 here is CASSLAASYNEQFF. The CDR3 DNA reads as TGTGCCAGCAGTTTAGCAGCCAGCTACAATGAGCAGTTCTTC.

CDR3 in amino acids: CASSQSPGLTYEQYF. The DNA of the CDR3 is TGTGCCAGCAGCCAAAGCCCAGGGCTCACCTACGAGCAGTACTTC. This chain connects TRBV1 to TRBJ2-7; the DNA was not compared with TRBD1, the D call given in the table. TRBV1 is marked as a pseudogene. The CDR3 length is 15 residues.

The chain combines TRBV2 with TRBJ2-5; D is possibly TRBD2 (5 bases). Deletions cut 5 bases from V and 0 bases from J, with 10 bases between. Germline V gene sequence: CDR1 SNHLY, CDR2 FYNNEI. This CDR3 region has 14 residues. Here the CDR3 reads CASSHRGHQETQYF. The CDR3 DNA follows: TGTGCCAGCAGTCATCGGGGTCACCAAGAGACCCAGTACTTC.